The TCR beta chain described here comes from a study of blood T cell repertoires in COVID-19. The overall study: The United States, Italy and Spain supplied acute and convalescent COVID-19 samples. The analysed material was cDNA or gDNA that came from T cells, B-cell-depleted T cells, or PBMCs.

Germline loops: CDR1 LGHDT, CDR2 YNNKEL (reference sequence). The CDR3 length is 15 residues. V was pared by 4 bases and J by 2 bases, with 6 bases of the junction left unmatched. Per the original data handling: Amplifying reference gene primers gave estimates of nucleated cell counts. Measured with immunoSEQ multiplex PCR; TCRdb has only the in-frame clones, and not every one. V and J calls and clone size are copied from that table; D and trimming were computed from the DNA. Among under 45,000 clones, about 83% were seen once, and the ten largest hold 1.5% to 2.5%. The sample consisted of peripheral blood. The receptor was isolated from a man between 60 and 75 years old with active COVID-19. This chain joins TRBV3-1 (or the pseudogene TRBV3-2) and TRBJ1-2; TRBD1 aligns across 8 bases. The CDR3 here is CASSPSDRVNYGYTF. The DNA for the CDR3 is TGTGCCAGCAGCCCCTCGGACAGGGTCAACTATGGCTACACCTTC.